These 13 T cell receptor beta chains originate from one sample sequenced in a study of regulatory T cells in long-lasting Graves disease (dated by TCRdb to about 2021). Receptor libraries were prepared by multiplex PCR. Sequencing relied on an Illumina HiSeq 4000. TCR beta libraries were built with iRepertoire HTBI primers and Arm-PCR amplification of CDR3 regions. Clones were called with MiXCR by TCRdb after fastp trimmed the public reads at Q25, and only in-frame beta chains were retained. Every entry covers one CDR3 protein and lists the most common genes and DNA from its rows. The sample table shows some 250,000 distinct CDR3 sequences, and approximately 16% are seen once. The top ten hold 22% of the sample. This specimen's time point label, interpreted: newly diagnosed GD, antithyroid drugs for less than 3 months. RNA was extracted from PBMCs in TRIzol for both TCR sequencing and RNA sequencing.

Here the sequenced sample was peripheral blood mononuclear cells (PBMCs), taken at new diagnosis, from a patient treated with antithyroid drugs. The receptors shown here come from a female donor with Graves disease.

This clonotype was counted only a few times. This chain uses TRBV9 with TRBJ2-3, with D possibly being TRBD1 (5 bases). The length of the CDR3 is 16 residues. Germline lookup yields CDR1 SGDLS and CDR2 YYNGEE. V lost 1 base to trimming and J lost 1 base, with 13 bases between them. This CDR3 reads CASSVLSGIGTDTQYF. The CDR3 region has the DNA TGTGCCAGCAGCGTACTCTCAGGGATTGGCACAGATACGCAGTATTTT.

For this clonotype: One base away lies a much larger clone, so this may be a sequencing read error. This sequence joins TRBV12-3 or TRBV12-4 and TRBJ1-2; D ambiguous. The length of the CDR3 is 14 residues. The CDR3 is CASCLVGPGKGYTF. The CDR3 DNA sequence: TGTGCCAGCTGTTTAGTTGGACCCGGAAAGGGCTACACCTTC.

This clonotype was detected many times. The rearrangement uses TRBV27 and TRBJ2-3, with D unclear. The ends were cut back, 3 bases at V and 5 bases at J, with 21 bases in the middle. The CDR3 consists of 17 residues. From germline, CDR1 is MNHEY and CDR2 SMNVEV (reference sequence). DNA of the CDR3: TGTGCCAGCAGTTTCGGACCAAGGCCCATTAGGAAAGATACGCAGTATTTT. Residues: CASSFGPRPIRKDTQYF.

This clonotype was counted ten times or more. In nucleotides, the CDR3 is TGCAGCGTTGAATTGGCCCGCGCAGCGGGGAGTGAAAAACTGTTTTTT. The encoded protein is CSVELARAAGSEKLFF. The rearrangement uses TRBV29-1 and TRBJ1-4; D is unresolved. V was cut by 2 bases and J by 7 bases, with 20 bases left in between. The CDR3 covers 16 residues. The germline V gene encodes CDR1 SQVTM and CDR2 ANQGSEA.

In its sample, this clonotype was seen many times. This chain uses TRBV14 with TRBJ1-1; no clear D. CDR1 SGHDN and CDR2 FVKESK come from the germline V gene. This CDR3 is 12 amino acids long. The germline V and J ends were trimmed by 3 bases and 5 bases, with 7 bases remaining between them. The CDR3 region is CASSHWGTEAFF. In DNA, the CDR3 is TGTGCCAGCAGCCATTGGGGTACTGAAGCTTTCTTT. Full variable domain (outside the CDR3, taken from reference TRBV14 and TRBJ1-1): EAGVTQFPSHSVIEKGQTVTLRCDPISGHDNLYWYRRVMGKEIKFLLHFVKESKQDESGMPNNRFLAERTGGTYSTLKVQPAELEDSGVYFCASSHWGTEAFFGQGTRLTVV.

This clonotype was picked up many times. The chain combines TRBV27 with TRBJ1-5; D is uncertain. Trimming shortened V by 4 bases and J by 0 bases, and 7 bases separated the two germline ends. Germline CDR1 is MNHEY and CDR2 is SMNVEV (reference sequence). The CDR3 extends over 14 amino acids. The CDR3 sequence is CASSSGLSNQPQHF. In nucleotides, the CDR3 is TGTGCCAGCAGTTCTGGGCTTAGCAATCAGCCCCAGCATTTT.

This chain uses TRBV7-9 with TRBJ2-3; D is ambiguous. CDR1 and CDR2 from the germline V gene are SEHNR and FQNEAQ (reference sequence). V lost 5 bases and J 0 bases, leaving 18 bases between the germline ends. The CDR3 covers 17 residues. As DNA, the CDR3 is TGTGCCAGCAGCCCGCGAATTAGGAGCTCCAGCACAGATACGCAGTATTTT. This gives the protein CASSPRIRSSSTDTQYF.

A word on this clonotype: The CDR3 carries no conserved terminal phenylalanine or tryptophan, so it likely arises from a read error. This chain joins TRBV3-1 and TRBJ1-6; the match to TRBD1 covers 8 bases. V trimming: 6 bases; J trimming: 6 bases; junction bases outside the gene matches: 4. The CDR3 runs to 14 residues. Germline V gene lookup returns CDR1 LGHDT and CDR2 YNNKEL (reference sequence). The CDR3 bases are TGTGCCAGCAGTGCGACAGGGGCTAATTCACCCCTCCACCTT. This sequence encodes CASSATGANSPLHL.

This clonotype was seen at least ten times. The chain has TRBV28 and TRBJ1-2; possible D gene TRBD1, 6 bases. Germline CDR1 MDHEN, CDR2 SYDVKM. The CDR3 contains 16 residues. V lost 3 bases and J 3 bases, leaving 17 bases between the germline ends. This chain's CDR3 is CASSFLGGGADYGYTF. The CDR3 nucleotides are TGTGCCAGCAGTTTCCTTGGGGGGGGGGCAGACTATGGCTACACCTTC.

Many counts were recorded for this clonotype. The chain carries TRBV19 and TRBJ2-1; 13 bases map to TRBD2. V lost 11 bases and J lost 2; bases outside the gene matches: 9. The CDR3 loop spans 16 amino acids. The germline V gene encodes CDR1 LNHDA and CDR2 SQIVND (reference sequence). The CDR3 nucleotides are TGTGCCGTCGGGACTAGCGGGAAAACGGCCTACAATGAGCAGTTCTTC. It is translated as CAVGTSGKTAYNEQFF. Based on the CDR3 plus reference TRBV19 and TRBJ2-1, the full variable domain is DGGITQSPKYLFRKEGQNVTLSCEQNLNHDAMYWYRQDPGQGLRLIYYSQIVNDFQKGDIAEGYSVSREKKESFPLTVTSAQKNPTAFYLCAVGTSGKTAYNEQFFGPGTRLTVL.

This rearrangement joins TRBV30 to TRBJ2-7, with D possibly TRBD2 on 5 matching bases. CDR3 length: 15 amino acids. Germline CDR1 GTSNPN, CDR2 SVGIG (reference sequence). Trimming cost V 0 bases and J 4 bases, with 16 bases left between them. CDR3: CAWSVREAYLYEQYF. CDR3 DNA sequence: TGTGCCTGGAGTGTGAGGGAAGCCTACCTTTACGAGCAGTACTTC.

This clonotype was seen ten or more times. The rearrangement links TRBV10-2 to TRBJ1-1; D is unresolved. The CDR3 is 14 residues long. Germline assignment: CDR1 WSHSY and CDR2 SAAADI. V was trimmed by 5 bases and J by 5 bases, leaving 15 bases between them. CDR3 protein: CASSRDDQWTEAFF. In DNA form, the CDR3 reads TGCGCCAGCAGTCGAGATGATCAGTGGACTGAAGCTTTCTTT.

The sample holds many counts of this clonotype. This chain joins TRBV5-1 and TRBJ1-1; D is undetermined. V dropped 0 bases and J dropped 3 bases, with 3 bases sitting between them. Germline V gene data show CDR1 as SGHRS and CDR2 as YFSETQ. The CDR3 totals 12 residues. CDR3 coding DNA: TGCGCCAGCAGCTTGGTTGACACTGAAGCTTTCTTT. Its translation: CASSLVDTEAFF.